The 19 T cell receptor beta chains in this list originate from one sample, sequenced in a study of early T cells in non-severe SARS-CoV-2 infection. From the 5' RACE reads, TCRdb called clonotypes with MiXCR, one entry per CDR3 protein. The profile covers fewer than 110,000 distinct CDR3 sequences, with roughly 10% appearing a single time and about 8.1% taken by the ten largest. Sequenced sample: whole blood. The receptor set was obtained from an adult who was a healthcare worker with PCR-confirmed SARS-CoV-2 infection or an uninfected control (not recorded which).

This clonotype has a count of ten or more. V usage is TRBV20-1 and J usage is TRBJ1-5, with 8 nucleotides matching TRBD1. Losses at the gene ends were 6 bases for V and 4 bases for J; bases not matched to a gene: 14. Germline CDR1 is DFQATT and CDR2 is SNEGSKA (reference sequence). There are 16 residues in the CDR3. The CDR3 DNA is TGCAGTGCGGAAGGGACAGGCGATTCTGGTAATCAGCCCCAGCATTTT. Translation: CSAEGTGDSGNQPQHF.

This clonotype was counted at least ten times. The gene calls are TRBV29-1 and TRBJ2-3, with 8 bases identical to TRBD2. Germline V gene lookup returns CDR1 SQVTM and CDR2 ANQGSEA. V was clipped by 4 bases and J by 2 bases; unmatched bases: 8. The CDR3 is 15 residues long. In DNA, the CDR3 is TGCAGCGTTGCCCCGGGACTAGGGGCCACAGATACGCAGTATTTT. Amino acid sequence: CSVAPGLGATDTQYF.

This clonotype was found once. A much bigger clone sits one base away, suggesting this may be a read error. This sequence joins TRBV29-1 and TRBJ2-2; possibly TRBD2 for D (6 bases). The length of the CDR3 is 14 residues. CDR1 is SQVTM and CDR2 is ANQGSEA in the germline V gene. The CDR3 is CSAVSGKNTGGLFF. The DNA of the CDR3 is TGCAGCGCGGTTAGCGGAAAGAACACCGGGGGGCTGTTTTTT.

The table lists this clonotype with many counts. V is TRBV30 and J is TRBJ1-1; D gene ambiguous. With 4 bases removed from V and 5 bases from J, the gap between germline ends came to 20 bases. The CDR3 covers 15 residues. Germline values: CDR1 GTSNPN, CDR2 SVGIG (reference sequence). The CDR3 sequence: CAWIEANRLETEAFF. The DNA for the CDR3 is TGTGCCTGGATCGAGGCCAACCGGCTAGAAACTGAAGCTTTCTTT.

This clonotype was seen ten or more times. V and J are TRBV28 and TRBJ1-2; 10 nucleotides match TRBD1. CDR3 length equals 14 residues. J gave up 5 bases and V 6 bases, and 6 bases lay outside the gene matches. CDR1 and CDR2 from the germline V gene are MDHEN and SYDVKM. The CDR3 spells CASSPGTGVYGYTF. The CDR3 region has the DNA TGTGCCAGCAGCCCCGGGACAGGGGTGTATGGCTACACCTTC.

V and J are TRBV27 and TRBJ2-2; the D call may be TRBD1 or TRBD2 (5 bases each). From germline, CDR1 is MNHEY and CDR2 SMNVEV (reference sequence). The CDR3 runs to 14 residues. Trimming took 6 bases from V and 7 from J, leaving 15 bases between them. CDR3 sequence (DNA): TGTGCCAGCAGGGGGGTAGCTGTAATCGGGGAGCTGTTTTTT. This gives the protein CASRGVAVIGELFF.

J is TRBJ1-2 and V is TRBV2, with D unclear. This CDR3 contains 14 residues. V was pared by 2 bases and J by 6 bases, with 13 bases between. Per germline, CDR1 SNHLY and CDR2 FYNNEI. The CDR3 DNA is TGTGCCAGCAGTGAATTGTGGTCAGAGGATGGCTACACCTTC. Translation gives CASSELWSEDGYTF.

In its sample, this clonotype was seen a few times. The chain recombines TRBV12-3 or TRBV12-4 with TRBJ2-1; unclear D gene. Trimming left V 6 bases short and J 5 bases short, with 8 bases between. CDR3 length equals 12 residues. CDR3 nucleotides: TGTGCCAGCAGACGGACGGACAATGAGCAGTTCTTC. This codes for CASRRTDNEQFF.

This clonotype was seen many times. The gene calls are TRBV11-2 and TRBJ2-1, with D perhaps matching TRBD2 (5 bases). CDR3 length: 14 amino acids. The V gene lost 8 bases and the J gene lost 7 bases, with 18 bases spanning the gap. CDR1 SGHAT and CDR2 FQNNGV come from the germline V gene. The CDR3 sequence: CASAREVARNEQFF. Here the CDR3 DNA reads TGTGCCAGCGCTCGAGAGGTAGCGAGGAATGAGCAGTTCTTC.

This clonotype occurred many times. The chain is built from TRBV6-2 or TRBV6-3 and TRBJ1-2; tentative D call: TRBD1 (6 bases). Germline V gene lookup returns CDR1 MNHEY and CDR2 SVGEGT. V was shortened by 5 bases and J by 4 bases, with 8 bases between the two germline ends. The CDR3 runs 12 residues. CDR3 residues: CASSPDSYGYTF. CDR3 coding DNA: TGTGCCAGCAGTCCGGACAGCTATGGCTACACCTTC.

The rearrangement joins TRBV6-6 to TRBJ2-7; tentative D call: TRBD1 (6 bases). This CDR3 comprises 14 residues. Trimming shortened V by 6 bases and J by 4 bases, and 16 bases separated the two germline ends. Germline assignment: CDR1 MNHNY and CDR2 SVGAGI (reference sequence). CDR3 bases: TGTGCCAGCAGCCTGACAGGTTCTTTATACGAGCAGTACTTC. Its translation: CASSLTGSLYEQYF.

The chain links TRBV20-1 to TRBJ2-4; D gene ambiguous. The CDR3 sequence is 13 residues long. V was pared by 5 bases and J by 8 bases, with 16 bases between. CDR1 DFQATT and CDR2 SNEGSKA come from the germline V gene (reference sequence). In nucleotides, the CDR3 is TGCAGTGCTCCCGGGTGGGTTGGAGACATTCAGTACTTC. As protein: CSAPGWVGDIQYF.

The J gene is TRBJ2-1, the V gene TRBV28; D not resolved. With 5 bases removed from V and 12 bases from J, the gap between germline ends came to 14 bases. Germline lookup yields CDR1 MDHEN and CDR2 SYDVKM. This CDR3 region has 12 residues. CDR3 sequence reads: CASSVASDWQFF. The CDR3 DNA sequence: TGTGCCAGCAGTGTCGCCAGTGATTGGCAGTTCTTC.

This clonotype was recorded a few times. This chain uses TRBV11-2 with TRBJ1-1, with TRBD1 identical over 7 bases. V was pared by 2 bases and J by 1 base, with 7 bases of the junction left unmatched. The CDR3 is 16 residues long. From germline, CDR1 is SGHAT and CDR2 FQNNGV. As DNA, the CDR3 is TGTGCCAGCAGCTTAAACCCGGACAGGACGAACACTGAAGCTTTCTTT. Protein product: CASSLNPDRTNTEAFF.

This clonotype was counted between two and nine times. The CDR3 DNA reads TGTGCCAGCAGTTTGAACGAAAAGGGGTTCACCGGGGAGCTGTTTTTT. Its protein product is CASSLNEKGFTGELFF. The rearrangement joins TRBV28 to TRBJ2-2, with D possibly matching TRBD1 (5 bases). From germline, CDR1 is MDHEN and CDR2 SYDVKM. V dropped 3 bases and J dropped 4 bases, with 15 bases sitting between them. There are 16 residues in the CDR3. Complete variable domain (other parts from reference TRBV28 and TRBJ2-2): DVKVTQSSRYLVKRTGEKVFLECVQDMDHENMFWYRQDPGLGLRLIYFSYDVKMKEKGDIPEGYSVSREKKERFSLILESASTNQTSMYLCASSLNEKGFTGELFFGEGSRLTVL.

This clonotype was detected many times. V is TRBV28 and J is TRBJ2-4; 8 bases match TRBD2. Germline-derived CDR1 and CDR2 are MDHEN and SYDVKM. The CDR3 spans 15 residues. The V segment lost 0 bases and the J segment 8 bases; nucleotides outside the gene matches: 6. CDR3 sequence (DNA): TGTGCCAGCAGTTTATGGGCAGCGGGAGCGGACATTCAGTACTTC. It codes for CASSLWAAGADIQYF.

This clonotype was observed a few times. The genes are TRBV28 and TRBJ1-2; D is undetermined. V lost 5 bases, J lost 4 bases, and 8 bases lay in between. The germline V gene has CDR1 MDHEN and CDR2 SYDVKM. There are 12 residues in the CDR3. CDR3: CASSTGVYGYTF. CDR3 nucleotides: TGTGCCAGCAGTACTGGAGTCTATGGCTACACCTTC.

There are many counts of this clonotype. The chain has TRBV6-6 and TRBJ2-7, with 10 bases lining up with TRBD1. This CDR3 comprises 14 residues. Germline loops: CDR1 MNHNY, CDR2 SVGAGI (reference sequence). In DNA form, the CDR3 reads TGTGTACAAGGATACTGGGACAGGGGAGGCGAGCAGTACTTC. It codes for CVQGYWDRGGEQYF.

The J gene is TRBJ2-7, the V gene TRBV20-1; the D is unclear. Germline values: CDR1 DFQATT, CDR2 SNEGSKA (reference sequence). This CDR3 comprises 14 residues. Trimming took 0 bases from V and 0 from J, leaving 9 bases between them. The CDR3 is CSARDGSASYEQYF. CDR3 DNA: TGCAGTGCTAGAGATGGGTCCGCCTCCTACGAGCAGTACTTC.